This T cell receptor beta chain was sequenced for a study of shared clonotypes between healthy human individuals. At the level of the study: The study enrolled a couple of women and a few men aged 18 to 49. Whole-study findings and limits: When compared with the clonotypes that were shared by all four sorted-subset donors, the non-shared clonotypes turned out to have lower generation probabilities. Among several donors, approximately 5% of naive CD4 clonotypes were found in common.

Details on this clone: Antigen: not known. This may stem from a read error, because a much larger clone lies one nucleotide away. The sample contains more than one DNA sequence encoding this CDR3.

The genomic DNA of each subset was split evenly across several immunoSEQ plates. This table comes from immunoSEQ multiplex PCR, and its TCRdb copy is limited to in-frame clones, with some not included. The table has around 990,000 clones, 60% to 80% seen once. Germline CDR1 and CDR2: MGHDK and SYGVNS. This CDR3 spans 13 amino acids. This TCR was sampled from a man between 18 and 29 years old in good health. Some clones in this sample may be carry-over from other donors' samples. The V gene is TRBV25-1, the J gene TRBJ2-7, with D perhaps given as TRBD1 or TRBD2 (5 bases each). Material: memory CD4+ T cells from PBMCs. The subset denotes: CD45RA-negative fraction. CDR3 loop: CASSYGASYEQYF. CDR3 sequence (DNA): TGTGCCAGCAGTTACGGGGCATCCTACGAGCAGTACTTT.